One T cell receptor beta chain is described in this entry. This sample is part of a study of T cell changes during pregnancy in multiple sclerosis. Clones were sequenced by immunoSEQ multiplex PCR, and TCRdb holds only the in-frame ones, with some missing. Seen here are tens of thousands of clones, about nine tenths observed once, and the top ten hold around 3.2%. The CDR3 length is 15 residues. Germline V CDR1 and CDR2: SSHAT, FNYEAQ (reference sequence). V lost 2 bases to trimming and J lost 8 bases; unmatched junction nucleotides: 7. The chain couples TRBV7-7 to TRBJ2-1; 9 nucleotides align to TRBD2. The source was peripheral blood, collected before pregnancy. The receptor was isolated from a female donor with multiple sclerosis, enrolled in a pregnancy study. In nucleotides, the CDR3 is TGTGCCAGCAGCTTACGGGAATTAGCGGGGGATGAGCAGTTCTTC. Its protein product is CASSLRELAGDEQFF.